The rows below give T cell receptor beta chains drawn from one sample of a study of T-cell reconstitution after alpha-beta-depleted transplantation in children. TCRdb reprocessed the PCR reads via MiXCR and lists one record per CDR3 protein. The profile shows about 610,000 distinct CDR3 sequences, about 10% of them singletons. Sequencing used PBMCs from the stem cell graft donor, obtained from the stem cell graft. The receptor source for this set is a human donor who donated a stem cell graft to a child with acute myeloid leukemia. Both conserved end residues are part of each CDR3. A D gene is named only where the DNA matches it firmly. Some rows have no size entry. The others give once, few or many, or a class for an expanded clone.

d_gene	v_gene	j_gene	abundance	CDR3aa	CDR3nt
TRBD2	TRBV29-1	TRBJ2-2	-	CSVLAGLNTGELFF	TGCAGCGTCTTAGCGGGACTGAACACCGGGGAGCTGTTTTTT
-	TRBV27	TRBJ2-7	few	CASSVQDPKYEQYF	TGTGCCAGCAGCGTGCAGGATCCGAAGTACGAGCAGTACTTC
TRBD2	TRBV20-1	TRBJ2-1	-	CSARDSGLAGGENEQFF	TGCAGTGCTAGAGATTCGGGGCTAGCGGGAGGGGAGAATGAGCAGTTCTTC
-	TRBV7-2	TRBJ1-1	-	CASSPRRAKGAFF	TGTGCCAGCAGCCCCCGACGAGCTAAAGGGGCTTTCTTT
TRBD2	TRBV20-1	TRBJ2-3	-	CSARDRLASTDTQYF	TGCAGTGCTAGAGATAGACTAGCGAGCACAGATACGCAGTATTTT
-	TRBV15	TRBJ2-7	-	CATSRGSGSPLGQQYF	TGTGCCACCAGCAGAGGTTCGGGATCGCCGTTGGGGCAGCAGTACTTC
-	TRBV7-3	TRBJ2-7	few	CASSLTADYEQYF	TGTGCCAGCAGTTTAACGGCGGATTACGAGCAGTACTTC
TRBD2	TRBV20-1	TRBJ2-7	few	CSARGTSSLQQYF	TGCAGTGCTAGAGGGACTAGCTCCTTGCAGCAGTACTTC
TRBD1	TRBV6-2/TRBV6-3	TRBJ2-7	many	CASTDRQGQEQYF	TGTGCCAGCACCGACCGTCAGGGACAGGAGCAGTACTTC
-	TRBV7-9	TRBJ2-3	-	CASSIPLGDTQYF	TGTGCCAGCAGCATCCCCCTTGGAGATACGCAGTATTTT
-	TRBV20-1	TRBJ2-5	-	CSASSDSGGSETQYF	TGCAGTGCTAGTTCGGACTCCGGAGGGAGCGAGACCCAGTACTTC
-	TRBV7-2	TRBJ2-5	many	CASSRSGLQETQYF	TGTGCCAGCAGCCGCAGCGGGCTACAAGAGACCCAGTACTTC
TRBD2	TRBV7-6	TRBJ2-7	many	CASSLVGGSASYEQYF	TGTGCCAGCAGCTTAGTCGGGGGGTCCGCCTCCTACGAGCAGTACTTC
-	TRBV6-2/TRBV6-3	TRBJ2-3	few	CASSTWRVTDTQYF	TGTGCCAGCAGTACGTGGCGGGTCACAGATACGCAGTATTTT
-	TRBV29-1	TRBJ1-1	many	CSVEDRGGGAFF	TGCAGCGTTGAAGATCGGGGCGGTGGGGCTTTCTTT
TRBD2	TRBV11-2	TRBJ2-1	-	CASSLDLAGAYNEQFF	TGTGCCAGCAGCTTAGACCTCGCGGGAGCCTACAATGAGCAGTTCTTC
-	TRBV12-3/TRBV12-4	TRBJ2-2	many	CASRPTGNTGELFF	TGTGCCAGCAGACCGACAGGAAACACCGGGGAGCTGTTTTTT
-	TRBV2	TRBJ2-7	many	CASSDGTVPYEQYF	TGTGCCAGCAGTGACGGGACGGTCCCCTACGAGCAGTACTTC
TRBD1	TRBV29-1	TRBJ2-1	many	CSVEGQAFYNEQFF	TGCAGCGTTGAGGGACAGGCGTTCTACAATGAGCAGTTCTTC
-	TRBV24-1	TRBJ2-3	few	CATSDPSWGADTQYF	TGTGCCACCAGTGATCCGTCGTGGGGGGCAGATACGCAGTATTTT
-	TRBV12-5	TRBJ2-5	-	CASALAGKAETQYF	TGTGCTAGTGCCCTGGCCGGAAAAGCTGAGACCCAGTACTTC
TRBD2	TRBV10-3	TRBJ2-1	-	CAIRQLAGGHEQFF	TGTGCCATCAGACAACTAGCGGGAGGACATGAGCAGTTCTTC
-	TRBV12-3/TRBV12-4	TRBJ2-2	many	CASRLTSTGELFF	TGTGCCAGCAGATTAACTAGCACCGGGGAGCTGTTTTTT
-	TRBV28	TRBJ2-7	many	CASRYYEQYF	TGTGCCAGCAGGTACTACGAGCAGTACTTC
TRBD2	TRBV6-5	TRBJ2-3	many	CASSYGTSNRDTQYF	TGTGCCAGCAGTTACGGGACTAGCAATAGAGATACGCAGTATTTT
TRBD1	TRBV24-1	TRBJ2-5	many	CATSDATGGNRETQYF	TGTGCCACCAGTGATGCGACAGGGGGCAACAGAGAGACCCAGTACTTC
TRBD1	TRBV7-2	TRBJ1-2	-	CASSHGTGYEGYTF	TGTGCCAGCAGCCATGGGACAGGGTATGAGGGCTACACCTTC
-	TRBV7-2	TRBJ2-7	many	CASRLDLAYEQYF	TGTGCCAGCAGATTGGACCTGGCCTACGAGCAGTACTTC
TRBD2	TRBV12-3/TRBV12-4	TRBJ2-1	-	CASSLEVLAGVWSNEQFF	TGTGCCAGTAGTTTGGAGGTTCTAGCGGGAGTATGGTCCAATGAGCAGTTCTTC
-	TRBV12-3/TRBV12-4	TRBJ2-1	-	CASSPGRIEEQFF	TGTGCCAGCAGCCCAGGGCGGATAGAGGAGCAGTTCTTC
TRBD2	TRBV7-2	TRBJ2-1	many	CASSPSSGRGSYNEQFF	TGTGCCAGCAGCCCAAGTAGCGGGAGGGGCTCCTACAATGAGCAGTTCTTC
-	TRBV14	TRBJ1-3	many	CASSQWGNSGNTIYF	TGTGCCAGCAGCCAATGGGGGAACTCTGGAAACACCATATATTTT
-	TRBV7-2	TRBJ2-1	many	CASSARTASYNEQFF	TGTGCCAGCAGCGCCAGGACAGCCTCCTACAATGAGCAGTTCTTC
-	TRBV7-2	TRBJ2-3	few	CASSFIGRGDTQYF	TGTGCCAGCAGCTTCATCGGACGGGGTGATACGCAGTATTTT
-	TRBV2	TRBJ1-1	few	CASSEGQTQLTGEAFF	TGTGCCAGCAGTGAAGGACAAACACAGCTTACGGGTGAAGCTTTCTTT
-	TRBV5-1	TRBJ2-3	few	CASSFDGYSTDTQYF	TGCGCCAGCAGCTTTGACGGATATAGCACAGATACGCAGTATTTT
-	TRBV20-1	TRBJ1-2	few	CSVGGVGGYTF	TGCAGTGTAGGGGGGGTAGGTGGCTACACCTTC
TRBD2	TRBV18	TRBJ2-7	few	CASSPRREGAEQYF	TGTGCCAGCTCACCAAGGCGGGAGGGCGCCGAGCAGTACTTC
-	TRBV7-3	TRBJ1-5	-	CASSEDGGRPQHF	TGTGCCAGCAGCGAGGACGGCGGTCGGCCCCAGCATTTT
-	TRBV29-1	TRBJ2-5	many	CSVEGPDETQYF	TGCAGCGTTGAAGGCCCCGACGAGACCCAGTACTTC